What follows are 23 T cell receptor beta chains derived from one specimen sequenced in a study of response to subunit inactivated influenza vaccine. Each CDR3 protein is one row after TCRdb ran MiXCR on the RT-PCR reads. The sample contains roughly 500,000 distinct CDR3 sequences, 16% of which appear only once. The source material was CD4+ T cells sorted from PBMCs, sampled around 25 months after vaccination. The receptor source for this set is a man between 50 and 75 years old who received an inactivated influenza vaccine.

The CDR3 bases are TGTGCCAGCAGCACCGGGGCAGTTAGTGAGCAGTTCTTC. Encoded protein: CASSTGAVSEQFF. The rearrangement joins TRBV12-3 or TRBV12-4 to TRBJ2-1; D tentatively fits TRBD1 or TRBD2 (5 bases each). The V and J ends lost 6 bases and 9 bases respectively, with 15 bases between them. The CDR3 totals 13 residues.

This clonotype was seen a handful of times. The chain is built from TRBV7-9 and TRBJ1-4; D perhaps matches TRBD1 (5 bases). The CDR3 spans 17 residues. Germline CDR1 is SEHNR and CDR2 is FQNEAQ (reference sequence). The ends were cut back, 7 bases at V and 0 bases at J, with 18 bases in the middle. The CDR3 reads CASTSGGLVATNEKLFF. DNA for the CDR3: TGTGCCAGCACCTCGGGGGGTTTGGTTGCAACTAATGAAAAACTGTTTTTT.

The CDR3: CASSILAGDADTQYF. The CDR3 bases are TGTGCCAGCAGTATACTAGCGGGAGACGCAGATACGCAGTATTTT. This chain connects TRBV28 to TRBJ2-3, with 11 bases aligning to TRBD2. Germline V gene lookup returns CDR1 MDHEN and CDR2 SYDVKM. V shed 5 bases and J 4 bases; nucleotides not matched to a gene: 5. The CDR3 is 15 residues long.

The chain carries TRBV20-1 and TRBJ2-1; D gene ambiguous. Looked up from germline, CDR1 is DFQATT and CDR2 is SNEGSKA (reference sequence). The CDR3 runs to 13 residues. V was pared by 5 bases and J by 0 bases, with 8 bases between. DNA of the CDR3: TGCAGTGCTGGACGGAACTCCTACAATGAGCAGTTCTTC. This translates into CSAGRNSYNEQFF.

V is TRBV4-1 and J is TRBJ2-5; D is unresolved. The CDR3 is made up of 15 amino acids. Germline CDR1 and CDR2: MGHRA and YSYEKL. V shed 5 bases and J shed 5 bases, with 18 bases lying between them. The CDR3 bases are TGCGCCAGCAGCAGCCGGGCCTCACCCGGGGAGACCCAGTACTTC. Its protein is CASSSRASPGETQYF.

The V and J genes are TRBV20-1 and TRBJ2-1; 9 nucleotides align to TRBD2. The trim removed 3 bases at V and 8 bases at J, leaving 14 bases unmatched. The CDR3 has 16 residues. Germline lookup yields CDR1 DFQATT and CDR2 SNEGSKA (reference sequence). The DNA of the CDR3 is TGCAGTGCTAGCGGTTTGGGCGGGAGGGTCGGCTATGAGCAGTTCTTC. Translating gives CSASGLGGRVGYEQFF.

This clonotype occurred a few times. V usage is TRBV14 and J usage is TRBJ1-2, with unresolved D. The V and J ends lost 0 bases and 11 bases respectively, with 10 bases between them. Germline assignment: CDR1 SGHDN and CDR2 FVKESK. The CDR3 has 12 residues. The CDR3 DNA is TGTGCCAGCAGCCAAGATAGAACCTTATACACCTTC. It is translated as CASSQDRTLYTF.

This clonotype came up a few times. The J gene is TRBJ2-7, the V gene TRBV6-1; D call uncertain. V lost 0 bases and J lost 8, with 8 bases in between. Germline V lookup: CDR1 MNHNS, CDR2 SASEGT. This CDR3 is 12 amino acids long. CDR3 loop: CASSEARGQQYF. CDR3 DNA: TGTGCCAGCAGTGAAGCGAGAGGTCAGCAGTACTTC.

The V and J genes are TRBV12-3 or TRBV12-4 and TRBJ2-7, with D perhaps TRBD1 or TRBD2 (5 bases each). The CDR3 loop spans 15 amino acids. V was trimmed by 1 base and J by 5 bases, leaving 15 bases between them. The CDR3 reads CASSLGGQGSNEQYF. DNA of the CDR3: TGTGCCAGCAGTTTAGGAGGGCAGGGTAGCAACGAGCAGTACTTC.

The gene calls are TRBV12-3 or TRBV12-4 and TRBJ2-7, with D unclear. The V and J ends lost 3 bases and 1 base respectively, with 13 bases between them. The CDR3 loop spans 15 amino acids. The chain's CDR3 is CASSFFQVDSYEQYF. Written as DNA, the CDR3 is TGTGCCAGCAGTTTCTTCCAGGTCGATTCCTACGAGCAGTACTTC.

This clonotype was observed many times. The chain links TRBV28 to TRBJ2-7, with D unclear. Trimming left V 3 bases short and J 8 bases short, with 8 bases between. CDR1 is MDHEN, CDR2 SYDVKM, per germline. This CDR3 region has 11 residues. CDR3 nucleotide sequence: TGTGCCAGCAGTTTGCTCGGCCAGCAGTACTTC. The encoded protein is CASSLLGQQYF.

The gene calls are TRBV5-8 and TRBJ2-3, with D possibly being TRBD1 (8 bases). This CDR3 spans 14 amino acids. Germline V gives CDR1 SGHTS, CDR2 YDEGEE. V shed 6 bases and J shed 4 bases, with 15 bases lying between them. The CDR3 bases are TGTGCCAGCACTGGACAGGGAGGGGCAGATACGCAGTATTTT. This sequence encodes CASTGQGGADTQYF.

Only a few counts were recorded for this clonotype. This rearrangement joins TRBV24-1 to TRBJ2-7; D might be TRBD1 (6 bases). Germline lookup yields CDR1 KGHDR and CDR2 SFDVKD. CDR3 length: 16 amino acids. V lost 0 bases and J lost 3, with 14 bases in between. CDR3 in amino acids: CATSDLKLGHLYEQYF. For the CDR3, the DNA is TGTGCCACCAGTGATTTGAAACTGGGACACCTCTACGAGCAGTACTTC.

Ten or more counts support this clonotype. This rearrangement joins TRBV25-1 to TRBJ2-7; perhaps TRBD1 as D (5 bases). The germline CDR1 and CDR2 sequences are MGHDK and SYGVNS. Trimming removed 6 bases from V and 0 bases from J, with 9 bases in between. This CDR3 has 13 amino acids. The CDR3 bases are TGTGCCAGCAGGCCACAGGCCTCCTACGAGCAGTACTTC. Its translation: CASRPQASYEQYF.

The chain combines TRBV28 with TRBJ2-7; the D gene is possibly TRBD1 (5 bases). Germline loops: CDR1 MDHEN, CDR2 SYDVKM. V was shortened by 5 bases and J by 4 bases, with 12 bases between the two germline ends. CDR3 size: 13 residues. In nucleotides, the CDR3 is TGTGCCAGCAGTGGGTGGGGCGAGTACGAGCAGTACTTC. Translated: CASSGWGEYEQYF. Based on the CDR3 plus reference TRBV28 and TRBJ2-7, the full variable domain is DVKVTQSSRYLVKRTGEKVFLECVQDMDHENMFWYRQDPGLGLRLIYFSYDVKMKEKGDIPEGYSVSREKKERFSLILESASTNQTSMYLCASSGWGEYEQYFGPGTRLTVT.

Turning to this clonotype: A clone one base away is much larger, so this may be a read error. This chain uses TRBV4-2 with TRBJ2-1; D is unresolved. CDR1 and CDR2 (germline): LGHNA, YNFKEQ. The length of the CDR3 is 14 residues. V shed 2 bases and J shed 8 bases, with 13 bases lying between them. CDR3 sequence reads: CASSQRQPNDEQFF. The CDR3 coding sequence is TGTGCCAGCAGCCAACGGCAGCCAAACGATGAGCAGTTCTTC.

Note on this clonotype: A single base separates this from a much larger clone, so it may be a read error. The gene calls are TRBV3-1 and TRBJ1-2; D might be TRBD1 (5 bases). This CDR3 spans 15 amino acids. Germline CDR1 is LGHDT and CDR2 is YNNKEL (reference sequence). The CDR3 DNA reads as TGTGCCAGCAGACAAGATGGGGGTGTAAATAATGGCTACACCTTC. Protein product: CASRQDGGVNNGYTF.

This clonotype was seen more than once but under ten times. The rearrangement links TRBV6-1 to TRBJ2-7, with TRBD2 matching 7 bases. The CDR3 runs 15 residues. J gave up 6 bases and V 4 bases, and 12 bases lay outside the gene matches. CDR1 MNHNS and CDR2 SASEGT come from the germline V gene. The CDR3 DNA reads TGTGCCAGCAGTGTGGGGGGGGTGGTCAGAGGCGAGCAGTACTTC. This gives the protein CASSVGGVVRGEQYF.

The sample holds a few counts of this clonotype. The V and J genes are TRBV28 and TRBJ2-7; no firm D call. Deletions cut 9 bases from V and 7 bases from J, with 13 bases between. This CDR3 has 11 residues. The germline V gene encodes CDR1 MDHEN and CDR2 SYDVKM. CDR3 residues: CASFAGWEQYF. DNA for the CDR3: TGTGCCAGTTTTGCCGGTTGGGAGCAGTACTTC.

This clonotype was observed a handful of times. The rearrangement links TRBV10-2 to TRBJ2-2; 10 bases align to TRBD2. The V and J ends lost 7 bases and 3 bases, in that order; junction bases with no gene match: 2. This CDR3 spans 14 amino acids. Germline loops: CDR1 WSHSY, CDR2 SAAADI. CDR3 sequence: CASTSGGDTGELFF. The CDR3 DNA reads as TGCGCCAGCACTAGCGGGGGTGACACCGGGGAGCTGTTTTTT.

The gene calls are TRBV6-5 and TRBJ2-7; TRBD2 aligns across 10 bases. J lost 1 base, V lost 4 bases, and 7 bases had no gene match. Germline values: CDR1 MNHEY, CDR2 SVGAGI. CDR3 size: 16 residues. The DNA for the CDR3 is TGTGCCAGCAGTTCCGTACTAGCGGGACCGTCCTACGAGCAGTACTTC. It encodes CASSSVLAGPSYEQYF.

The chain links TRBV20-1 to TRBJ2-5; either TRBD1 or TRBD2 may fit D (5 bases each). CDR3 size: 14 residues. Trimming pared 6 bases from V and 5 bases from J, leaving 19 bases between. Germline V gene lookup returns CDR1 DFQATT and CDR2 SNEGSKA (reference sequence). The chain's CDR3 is CSATLRGGAETQYF. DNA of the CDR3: TGCAGTGCCACTCTGAGGGGTGGCGCGGAGACCCAGTACTTC.

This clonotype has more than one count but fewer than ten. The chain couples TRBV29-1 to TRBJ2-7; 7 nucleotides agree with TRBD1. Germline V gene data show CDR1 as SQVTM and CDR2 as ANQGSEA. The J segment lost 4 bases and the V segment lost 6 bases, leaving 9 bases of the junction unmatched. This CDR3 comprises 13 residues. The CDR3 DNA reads TGCAGCGTGAGGGACAGACCCCGATACGAGCAGTACTTC. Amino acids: CSVRDRPRYEQYF.